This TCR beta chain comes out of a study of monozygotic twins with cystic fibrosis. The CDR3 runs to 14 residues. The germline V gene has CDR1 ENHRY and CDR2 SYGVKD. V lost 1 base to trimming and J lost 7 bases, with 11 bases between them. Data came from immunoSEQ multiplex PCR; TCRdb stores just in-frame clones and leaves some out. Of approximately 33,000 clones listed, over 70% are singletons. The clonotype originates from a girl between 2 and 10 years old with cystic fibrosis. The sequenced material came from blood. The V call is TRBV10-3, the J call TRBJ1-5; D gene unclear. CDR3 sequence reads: CAISEWGEQQPQHF. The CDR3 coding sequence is TGTGCCATCAGTGAGTGGGGTGAGCAACAGCCCCAGCATTTT.